This T cell receptor beta chain was obtained from a study of T cell changes during pregnancy in multiple sclerosis (dated by TCRdb to between 2019 and 2020). Turning to the overall study: The study looked at changes in the T cell repertoire across pregnancy in women with multiple sclerosis.

The library came from the immunoSEQ multiplex PCR assay. Drawn from immuneACCESS, this table holds only the in-frame rearrangements with V and J called that TCRdb kept. Clones are partly lost; checked studies trace under half to an unresolved V gene and leave the rest unexplained. The sample has over 45,000 clones on record, around 93% of them singletons. 0.45% to 0.6% of the sample is in the top ten clones. The germline V gene yields MDHEN for CDR1 and SYDVKM for CDR2. Ends trimmed: V by 4 bases, J by 0 bases; bases unmatched to a gene: 10. The CDR3 runs 17 residues from the cysteine to the phenylalanine. The sequence is cut down to CDR3 DNA, 51 bases in frame from base 1. On this clone itself: It has no known antigen specificity. Per-nucleotide qualities are absent, and no much larger clonotype sits a single base away.

The sequence was obtained from a female donor with multiple sclerosis, enrolled in a pregnancy study. The chain couples TRBV28 to TRBJ1-1; the junction holds 8 bases that match TRBD1. Specimen: CD4+ T cells from peripheral blood mononuclear cells, collected after pregnancy. The CDR3: CASSSQGGGIMNTEAFF. The DNA sequence is TGTGCCAGCAGTTCACAGGGGGGGGGTATTATGAACACTGAAGCTTTCTTT.